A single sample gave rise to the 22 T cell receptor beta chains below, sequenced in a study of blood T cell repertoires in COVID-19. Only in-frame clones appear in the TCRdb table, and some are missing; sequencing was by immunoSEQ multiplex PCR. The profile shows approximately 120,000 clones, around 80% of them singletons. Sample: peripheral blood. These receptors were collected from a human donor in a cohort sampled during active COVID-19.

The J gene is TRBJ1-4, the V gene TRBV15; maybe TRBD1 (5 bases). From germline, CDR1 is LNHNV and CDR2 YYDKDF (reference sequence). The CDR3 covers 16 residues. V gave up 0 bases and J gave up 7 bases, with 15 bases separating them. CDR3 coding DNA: TGTGCCACCAGCAGAGATGACGGAGGGGAGGGTGAAAAACTGTTTTTT. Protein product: CATSRDDGGEGEKLFF. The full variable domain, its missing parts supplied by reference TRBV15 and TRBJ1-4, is DAMVIQNPRYQVTQFGKPVTLSCSQTLNHNVMYWYQQKSSQAPKLLFHYYDKDFNNEADTPDNFQSRRPNTSFCFLDIRSPGLGDTAMYLCATSRDDGGEGEKLFFGSGTQLSVL.

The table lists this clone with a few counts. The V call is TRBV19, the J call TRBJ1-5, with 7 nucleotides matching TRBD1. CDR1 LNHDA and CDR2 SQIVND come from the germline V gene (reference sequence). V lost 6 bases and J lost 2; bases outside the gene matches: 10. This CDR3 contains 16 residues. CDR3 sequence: CASSQGRQGGNQPQHF. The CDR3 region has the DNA TGTGCCAGTAGCCAGGGTAGACAGGGCGGCAATCAGCCCCAGCATTTT.

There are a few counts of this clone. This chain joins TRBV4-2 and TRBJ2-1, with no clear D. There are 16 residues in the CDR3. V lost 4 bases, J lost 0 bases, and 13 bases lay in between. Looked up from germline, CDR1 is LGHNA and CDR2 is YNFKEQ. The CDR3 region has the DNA TGTGCCAGCAGCCCCCGACTGGTGAGCTCCTACAATGAGCAGTTCTTC. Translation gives CASSPRLVSSYNEQFF.

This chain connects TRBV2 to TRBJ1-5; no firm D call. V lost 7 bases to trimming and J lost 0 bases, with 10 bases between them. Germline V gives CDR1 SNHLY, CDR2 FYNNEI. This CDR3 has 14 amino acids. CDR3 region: CASTQAFSNQPQHF. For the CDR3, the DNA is TGTGCCAGCACTCAGGCCTTTAGCAATCAGCCCCAGCATTTT.

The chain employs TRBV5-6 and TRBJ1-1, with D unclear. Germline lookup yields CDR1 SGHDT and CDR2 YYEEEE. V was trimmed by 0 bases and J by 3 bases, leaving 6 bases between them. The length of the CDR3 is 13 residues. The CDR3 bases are TGTGCCAGCAGCTTGGGAGGGCACACTGAAGCTTTCTTT. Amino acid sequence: CASSLGGHTEAFF.

DNA of the CDR3: TGCGCCAGCAGTGCTGGTGGAAGGGGTGTTTCCTACGAGCAGTACTTC. As protein: CASSAGGRGVSYEQYF. The chain employs TRBV10-2 and TRBJ2-7; D possibly corresponds to TRBD1 (5 bases). Germline-derived CDR1 and CDR2 are WSHSY and SAAADI. The V gene lost 4 bases and the J gene lost 1 base, with 17 bases spanning the gap. This CDR3 spans 16 amino acids.

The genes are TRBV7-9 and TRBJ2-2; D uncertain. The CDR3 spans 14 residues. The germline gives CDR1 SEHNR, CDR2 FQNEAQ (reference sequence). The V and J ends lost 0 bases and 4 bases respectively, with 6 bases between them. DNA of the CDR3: TGTGCCAGCAGCTTAGCACAGTTCACCGGGGAGCTGTTTTTT. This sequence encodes CASSLAQFTGELFF.

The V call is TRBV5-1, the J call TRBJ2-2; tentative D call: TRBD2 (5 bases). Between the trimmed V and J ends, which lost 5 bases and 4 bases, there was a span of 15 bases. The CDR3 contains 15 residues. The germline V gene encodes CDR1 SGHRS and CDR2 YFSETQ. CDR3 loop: CASRAIRGFTGELFF. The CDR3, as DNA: TGCGCCAGCAGGGCTATACGGGGTTTCACCGGGGAGCTGTTTTTT.

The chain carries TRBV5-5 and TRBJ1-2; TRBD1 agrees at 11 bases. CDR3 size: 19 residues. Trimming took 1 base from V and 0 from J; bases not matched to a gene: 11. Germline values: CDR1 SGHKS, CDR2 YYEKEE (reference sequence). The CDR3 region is CASSLMPGTGGFTNYGYTF. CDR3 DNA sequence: TGTGCCAGCAGCTTGATGCCCGGGACAGGGGGGTTCACTAACTATGGCTACACCTTC.

The DNA of the CDR3 is TGTGCCAGCAGTGATACAGGGGCAGAGACCCAGTACTTC. This gives the protein CASSDTGAETQYF. The V call is TRBV6-1, the J call TRBJ2-5; 7 bases are shared with TRBD1. This CDR3 comprises 13 residues. V trimming: 3 bases; J trimming: 4 bases; junction bases outside the gene matches: 2. CDR1 MNHNS and CDR2 SASEGT come from the germline V gene.

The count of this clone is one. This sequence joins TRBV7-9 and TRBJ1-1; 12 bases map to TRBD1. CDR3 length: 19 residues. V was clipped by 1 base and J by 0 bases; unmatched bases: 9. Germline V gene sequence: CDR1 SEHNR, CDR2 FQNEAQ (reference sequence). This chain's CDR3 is CASSLGPRDRGRMNTEAFF. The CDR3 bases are TGTGCCAGCAGCTTAGGGCCCCGGGACAGGGGGCGAATGAACACTGAAGCTTTCTTT.

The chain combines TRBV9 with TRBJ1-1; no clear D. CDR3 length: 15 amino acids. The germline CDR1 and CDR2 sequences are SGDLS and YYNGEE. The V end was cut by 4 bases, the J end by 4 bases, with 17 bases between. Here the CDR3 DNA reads TGTGCCAGCAGCCCGCGCGAGGGCTTTGGCACTGAAGCTTTCTTT. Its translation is CASSPREGFGTEAFF.

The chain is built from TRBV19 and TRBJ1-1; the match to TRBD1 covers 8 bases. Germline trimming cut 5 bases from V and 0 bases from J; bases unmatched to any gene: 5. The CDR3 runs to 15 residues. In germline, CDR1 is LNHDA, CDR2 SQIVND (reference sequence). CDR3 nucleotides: TGTGCCAGTAGTTCCCCGGGACAGGTGAACACTGAAGCTTTCTTT. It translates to CASSSPGQVNTEAFF.

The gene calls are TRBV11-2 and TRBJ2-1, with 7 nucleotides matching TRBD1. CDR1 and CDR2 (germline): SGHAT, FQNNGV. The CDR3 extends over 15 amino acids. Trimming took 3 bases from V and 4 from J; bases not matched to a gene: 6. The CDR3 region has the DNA TGTGCCAGCAGCTTCCGACAGGGCAGTTACAATGAGCAGTTCTTC. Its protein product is CASSFRQGSYNEQFF.

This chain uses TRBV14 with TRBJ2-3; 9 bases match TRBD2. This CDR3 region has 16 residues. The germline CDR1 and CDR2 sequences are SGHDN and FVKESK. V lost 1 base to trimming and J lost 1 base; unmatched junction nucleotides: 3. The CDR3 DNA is TGTGCCAGCAGCCAAGGAGTAGCGGGGGGCACAGATACGCAGTATTTT. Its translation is CASSQGVAGGTDTQYF.

CDR3 loop: CASSQFRGENQETQYF. The DNA of the CDR3 is TGTGCCAGCAGCCAGTTCCGGGGGGAGAACCAAGAGACCCAGTACTTC. The rearrangement uses TRBV3-1 (or the pseudogene TRBV3-2) and TRBJ2-5; 7 nucleotides match TRBD2. The CDR3 spans 16 residues. V lost 3 bases to trimming and J lost 0 bases; unmatched junction nucleotides: 7. Germline-derived CDR1 and CDR2 are LGHDT and YNNKEL (reference sequence).

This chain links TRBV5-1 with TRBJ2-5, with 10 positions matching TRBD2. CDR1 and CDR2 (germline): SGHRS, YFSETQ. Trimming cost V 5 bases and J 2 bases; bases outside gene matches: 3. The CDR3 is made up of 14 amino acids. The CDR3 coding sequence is TGCGCCAGCAGTGTTAGCGGGGGGCAAGAGACCCAGTACTTC. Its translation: CASSVSGGQETQYF.

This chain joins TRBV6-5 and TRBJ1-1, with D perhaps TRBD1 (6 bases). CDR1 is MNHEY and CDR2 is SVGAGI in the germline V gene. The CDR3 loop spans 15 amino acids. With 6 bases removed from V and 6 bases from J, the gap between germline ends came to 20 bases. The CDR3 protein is CASSREGGMTAEAFF. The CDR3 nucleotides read TGTGCCAGCAGCCGCGAGGGGGGGATGACGGCTGAAGCTTTCTTT.

The CDR3 loop reads CASSSARGNTEAFF. CDR3 in DNA: TGTGCCAGCAGTTCGGCACGGGGGAACACTGAAGCTTTCTTT. The chain carries TRBV27 and TRBJ1-1; D is ambiguous. The CDR3 loop spans 14 amino acids. The V gene lost 4 bases and the J gene lost 1 base, with 10 bases spanning the gap. The germline gives CDR1 MNHEY, CDR2 SMNVEV (reference sequence).

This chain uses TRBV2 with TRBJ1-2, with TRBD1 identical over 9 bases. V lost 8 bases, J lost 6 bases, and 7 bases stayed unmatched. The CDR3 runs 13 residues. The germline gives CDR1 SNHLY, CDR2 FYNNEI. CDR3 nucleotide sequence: TGTGCCAGCCTAACAGGGGGCGCGGATGGCTACACCTTC. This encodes CASLTGGADGYTF.

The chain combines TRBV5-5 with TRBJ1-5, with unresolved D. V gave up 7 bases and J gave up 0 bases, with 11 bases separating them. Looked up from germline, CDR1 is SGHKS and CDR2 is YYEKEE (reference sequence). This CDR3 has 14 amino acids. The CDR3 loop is CASEEINSNQPQHF. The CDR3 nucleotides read TGTGCCAGCGAAGAGATTAATAGCAATCAGCCCCAGCATTTT.

In DNA, the CDR3 is TGTGCCAGCAGTTACTCGAACAGGTTAAATTCACCCCTCCACTTT. This encodes CASSYSNRLNSPLHF. V is TRBV6-5 and J is TRBJ1-6; D is perhaps TRBD1 (5 bases). Trimming pared 0 bases from V and 7 bases from J, leaving 10 bases between. From germline, CDR1 is MNHEY and CDR2 SVGAGI. The CDR3 loop spans 15 amino acids.